This TCR beta chain was identified in a study of cytomegalovirus exposure and HLA in healthy donors. The PCR was carried out with 60 Vbeta primers and 13 Jbeta primers. Produced via immunoSEQ multiplex PCR; TCRdb's table is partial and in-frame only. Of approximately 160,000 clones listed, roughly 84% are singletons. Findings and caveats of the study: For most TCR beta V segments, an earlier analysis put the productive rate at about 90% or about 30% of the time.

The junction had 10 bases not matched to a gene; V was cut back by 5 bases and J by 5 bases. Germline CDR1 and CDR2: SGHAT and FQNNGV. The CDR3 is made up of 15 amino acids. A note on this clone: Antigen unknown.

Specimen: PBMCs. The source is a boy aged 2 to 10 in good health and CMV-seronegative. The chain has TRBV11-2 and TRBJ1-2, with 8 positions matching TRBD1. CDR3 sequence (DNA): TGTGCCAGCAGCAGCGGGACAGGAGCAAAGTATGGCTACACCTTC. This codes for CASSSGTGAKYGYTF.